The 3 T cell receptor beta chains in this list originate from one sample, sequenced in a study of shared clonotypes between healthy human individuals. This table comes from immunoSEQ multiplex PCR, and its TCRdb copy is limited to in-frame clones, with some not included. The table has roughly 2,500,000 clones, 93% seen once; the top ten hold more than 0.35%. Sequencing was done on a sample of naive CD4+ T cells from PBMCs. Noted subset: CD45RA+ positively selected. The source is a man between 18 and 35 years old in good health. Some clones in this sample may be carry-over from other donors' samples.

This clone was picked up one time. V usage is TRBV28 and J usage is TRBJ1-2, with D tentatively TRBD1 (5 bases). Germline lookup yields CDR1 MDHEN and CDR2 SYDVKM. This CDR3 has 15 residues. V was clipped by 1 base and J by 8 bases, with 17 bases between them. This CDR3 reads CASSLSGPPQGGYTF. CDR3 in DNA: TGTGCCAGCAGTTTATCCGGCCCTCCCCAGGGAGGCTACACCTTC.

This clone was recorded once. The chain employs TRBV4-1 and TRBJ2-3; the D gene is possibly TRBD2 (6 bases). This CDR3 is 17 amino acids long. Trimming took 0 bases from V and 1 from J, leaving 14 bases between them. The germline gives CDR1 MGHRA, CDR2 YSYEKL. The CDR3 is CASSQERRGSGTDTQYF. CDR3 sequence (DNA): TGCGCCAGCAGCCAAGAGAGGCGGGGTAGCGGCACAGATACGCAGTATTTT.

The chain is built from TRBV5-4 and TRBJ2-1; tentative D call: TRBD2 (5 bases). The germline V gene has CDR1 SGHNT and CDR2 YYREEE (reference sequence). The germline V and J ends were trimmed by 7 bases and 8 bases, with 16 bases remaining between them. The CDR3 loop spans 13 amino acids. The CDR3 coding sequence is TGTGCCAGCGCCCCCGGGGTTTTAGATGAGCAGTTCTTC. It translates to CASAPGVLDEQFF.